This T cell receptor beta chain was sequenced during a study of blood T cell repertoires in COVID-19 (dated by TCRdb to 2018 to 2020). With respect to the entire study: Samples from collaborators originated in the United States, Italy and Spain and spanned both the acute and convalescent phases of COVID-19. The material from the prospective study consisted of cDNA or gDNA derived from T cells, B-cell-depleted T cells, or PBMCs. Deeply sampled blood TCRbeta repertoires from subjects exposed to, actively infected with, or recovered from COVID-19 were included in the dataset. A freely available public database, intended as a resource for researchers studying the immune response to SARS-CoV-2, is where the repertoires were released. Samples came from the ongoing ImmuneRACE study (first 160 participants) plus 1,254 subjects from 6 global collaborators. The sample metadata nearly always contained a de-identified subject ID, COVID-19 status, age in years and sex. HLA class I and class II types, where available, came from metadata supplied by the sample provider rather than from assay-based typing.

Points on this clone: Its antigen has not been determined. The junction departs from germline at one end; a sequencing error may be responsible.

The germline V gene (reference sequence) yields PRHDT for CDR1 and FYEKMQ for CDR2. Including the terminal cysteine and phenylalanine, the CDR3 comprises 15 residues. The sequence is cut down to CDR3 DNA, 45 bases in frame from base 1. TCRbeta CDR3 regions were amplified from genomic DNA using the immunoSEQ Assay, a bias-controlled multiplex PCR. From the authors' description of their analysis: Within the assay, amplification of reference gene primers was used to estimate how many nucleated cells each sample contained. To quantify the absolute abundance of each unique TCRbeta CDR3 rearrangement, sequence reads were collapsed and filtered. For each sample, productive Simpson clonality was calculated as the square root of Simpson's diversity index across productive rearrangements. TCRdb stores this immuneACCESS table with in-frame sequences only. Part of the clones is absent; in the studies checked, under half of the shortfall reflects unresolved V genes, and no reason is known for the rest. That table gives V, J and clone size, and the DNA gave D and trimming. Recorded for this sample are approximately 240,000 clones; around 90% of them occurred a single time. In total, the top ten clones hold 1.9% of the sample.

What the research found in general, with its limitations: Clinical and demographic metadata were provided uncurated, with the amount varying by source and participant.

Enrolling through a virtual design, the prospective study's participants ranged in age from roughly 18 to 95 years and lived across 24 United States geographic areas. Cohort assignment in the prospective study relied on participant-reported clinical history from a screening survey and a study questionnaire. Recovered participants in ImmuneRACE Cohort 3 were defined by two consecutive negative NP/OP PCR tests, clearance by a healthcare professional, or resolution of symptoms. In the prospective study, whole blood, serum and a nasopharyngeal or oropharyngeal swab were collected from each participant by mobile phlebotomists. Over a roughly 2-month period, participants in the prospective study had the option of providing additional blood draws and questionnaires. Before DNA extraction, prospective study blood samples were shipped either frozen or at room temperature.

The chain was built from TRBV13 and TRBJ1-3; TRBD1 is possibly the D segment (6 matching bases). This TCR derives from a woman between 18 and 29 years old who had recovered from COVID-19. The specimen sequenced was PBMCs or T cells enriched from blood (not recorded which). The base sequence is TGTGCCAGCAGCCTAGGGGGGGGTAGCGGCAACACCATATATTTT. Translated, it reads CASSLGGGSGNTIYF.